This entry concerns a single TCR beta chain. The length of the CDR3 is 17 residues. CDR1 is SEHNR and CDR2 is FQNEAQ in the germline V gene (reference sequence). The V gene end was trimmed by 4 bases and the J gene end by 6 bases; junction bases not matched to a gene: 7. This entry comes from a study of blood T cell repertoires in COVID-19. About the research overall: Researchers got acute and convalescent COVID-19 samples from the United States, Italy and Spain.

TCRdb's table, derived via immunoSEQ multiplex PCR, lists solely in-frame clones and lacks some. The profile shows around 200,000 clones, 80% to 90% of them singletons. Source material: PBMCs or T cells enriched from blood (not recorded which). V is TRBV7-9 and J is TRBJ2-2; 14 bases map to TRBD2. The receptor was derived from a man under 40 who had recovered from COVID-19. The CDR3 sequence is CASSSTSGGAFAGELFF. The CDR3 nucleotides are TGTGCCAGCAGCTCGACTAGCGGGGGGGCCTTCGCCGGGGAGCTGTTTTTT. Full variable domain (missing parts from reference TRBV7-9 and TRBJ2-2): DTGVSQNPRHKITKRGQNVTFRCDPISEHNRLYWYRQTLGQGPEFLTYFQNEAQLEKSRLLSDRFSAERPKGSFSTLEIQRTEQGDSAMYLCASSSTSGGAFAGELFFGEGSRLTVL.